The next 3 T cell receptor beta chains were all read from a single sample in a study of blood T cells in healthy people across ages. A sample-barcoded 5' primer and a J-beta primer mix were used in a second PCR of about 7 to 12 cycles. Each CDR3 protein gets one entry after TCRdb re-called the 5' RACE reads with MiXCR. The profile shows roughly 1,700,000 distinct CDR3 sequences, 28% of them singletons. The source material was blood. The receptors shown here come from a woman aged 30 to 39 in good health.

This clonotype was seen a few times. The chain recombines TRBV30 with TRBJ1-2; D is perhaps TRBD1 (5 bases). This CDR3 contains 16 residues. V dropped 0 bases and J dropped 2 bases, with 16 bases sitting between them. Per the germline V gene, CDR1 is GTSNPN and CDR2 is SVGIG (reference sequence). CDR3 residues: CAWSVRVDSLNYGYTF. The CDR3 nucleotides read TGTGCCTGGAGTGTACGGGTTGACAGCCTCAACTATGGCTACACCTTC.

This clonotype came up a few times. The gene calls are TRBV2 and TRBJ2-5; TRBD2 agrees at 9 bases. The trim removed 0 bases at V and 2 bases at J, leaving 4 bases unmatched. The V gene's germline CDR1 is SNHLY and CDR2 FYNNEI. This CDR3 has 16 residues. The CDR3 DNA sequence: TGTGCCAGCAGTGAAGCCCCAGCGGGGGGACAAGAGACCCAGTACTTC. It codes for CASSEAPAGGQETQYF.

The sample holds many counts of this clonotype. The J gene is TRBJ2-5, the V gene TRBV9; no clear D. Germline CDR1 SGDLS, CDR2 YYNGEE. This CDR3 is built from 15 residues. V was clipped by 3 bases and J by 2 bases, with 14 bases between them. CDR3 bases: TGTGCCAGCAGCGCAGGTATGGGTGGGCAAGAGACCCAGTACTTC. Translated, it gives CASSAGMGGQETQYF.